The 17 T cell receptor beta chains below come from one sample, sequenced in a study of cytomegalovirus exposure and HLA in healthy donors. Sequenced by immunoSEQ multiplex PCR; TCRdb stores in-frame clones only, minus some. The top ten clones hold 7.2% of a sample with some 180,000 clones, approximately 86% of them seen once. The source material was PBMCs. These receptors originate from a man under 40 in good health and CMV-seropositive.

This chain links TRBV4-1 with TRBJ1-2, with TRBD1 identical over 7 bases. The CDR3 consists of 14 residues. With V trimmed by 1 base and J by 8 bases, 7 bases remained unmatched. CDR1 MGHRA and CDR2 YSYEKL come from the germline V gene. CDR3 loop: CASSQVEGAEGYTF. CDR3 nucleotides: TGCGCCAGCAGCCAAGTGGAGGGGGCCGAAGGCTACACCTTC.

The chain combines TRBV19 with TRBJ1-1; D call uncertain. Trimming left V 1 base short and J 5 bases short, with 11 bases between. Looked up from germline, CDR1 is LNHDA and CDR2 is SQIVND (reference sequence). The CDR3 length is 14 residues. The CDR3, as DNA: TGTGCCAGTAGTATAGTGGGAGGGTCTACTGAAGCTTTCTTT. Protein product: CASSIVGGSTEAFF.

The rearrangement uses TRBV12-5 and TRBJ1-2, with 12 bases matching TRBD1. CDR1 is LGHNT, CDR2 FRNRAP, per germline. This CDR3 is 15 amino acids long. Germline trimming cut 5 bases from V and 7 bases from J; bases unmatched to any gene: 8. CDR3 sequence reads: CASGTWDRGHAGYTF. CDR3 coding DNA: TGTGCTAGTGGTACCTGGGACAGGGGGCACGCTGGCTACACCTTC.

The chain joins TRBV9 to TRBJ2-1; TRBD2 aligns across 14 bases. CDR1 SGDLS and CDR2 YYNGEE come from the germline V gene. V lost 7 bases, J lost 0 bases, and 18 bases stayed unmatched. The CDR3 totals 21 residues. CDR3 protein: CASGPPNPRTSGRSSYNEQFF. DNA for the CDR3: TGTGCCAGCGGGCCGCCCAACCCCCGGACTAGCGGGAGGAGCTCCTACAATGAGCAGTTCTTC.

The genes are TRBV6-1 and TRBJ2-1; 11 bases fit TRBD1. J gave up 4 bases and V 7 bases, and 6 bases lay outside the gene matches. Germline V gene data show CDR1 as MNHNS and CDR2 as SASEGT. This CDR3 comprises 15 residues. CDR3 sequence (DNA): TGTGCCAGCATAACCGGGACAGGGGGATACAATGAGCAGTTCTTC. Its protein product is CASITGTGGYNEQFF.

This clone was recorded at least ten times. The rearrangement links TRBV11-2 to TRBJ1-2, with 7 bases that match TRBD1. The CDR3 is made up of 15 amino acids. Germline values: CDR1 SGHAT, CDR2 FQNNGV. Trimming took 0 bases from V and 6 from J; bases not matched to a gene: 7. The CDR3 is CASSLDRDRGNGYTF. CDR3 coding DNA: TGTGCCAGCAGCTTAGATAGGGACAGAGGAAATGGCTACACCTTC.

The gene calls are TRBV5-1 and TRBJ2-7; tentatively, D is TRBD1 (5 bases). The length of the CDR3 is 12 residues. Germline V CDR1 and CDR2: SGHRS, YFSETQ. Trimming took off 4 bases at V and 3 bases at J, with 8 bases between the two ends. The CDR3 spells CASSAQGYEQYF. The CDR3 coding sequence is TGCGCCAGCAGCGCTCAGGGCTACGAGCAGTACTTC.

The chain joins TRBV4-3 to TRBJ1-3; perhaps TRBD1 as D (5 bases). The CDR3 is made up of 15 amino acids. With 1 base removed from V and 6 bases from J, the gap between germline ends came to 13 bases. The V gene's germline CDR1 is LGHNA and CDR2 YSLEER. This CDR3 reads CASSQASGHLNTIYF. In DNA form, the CDR3 reads TGCGCCAGCAGCCAAGCATCAGGGCACCTAAACACCATATATTTT.

The chain carries TRBV29-1 and TRBJ2-3; D remains ambiguous. Germline V gene data show CDR1 as SQVTM and CDR2 as ANQGSEA. V was clipped by 3 bases and J by 2 bases, with 9 bases between them. The CDR3 is made up of 13 amino acids. CDR3 sequence reads: CSVEAAITDTQYF. DNA of the CDR3: TGCAGCGTTGAGGCAGCAATCACAGATACGCAGTATTTT.

V is TRBV4-3 and J is TRBJ2-1; 9 bases line up with TRBD1. The junction had 7 bases not matched to a gene; V was cut back by 3 bases and J by 4 bases. Germline V gene lookup returns CDR1 LGHNA and CDR2 YSLEER. The CDR3 spans 16 residues. The CDR3 DNA follows: TGCGCCAGCAGCCAGGTCGGGACAGGGCGGTACAATGAGCAGTTCTTC. Protein: CASSQVGTGRYNEQFF.

The chain recombines TRBV19 with TRBJ1-5; the D is unclear. V shed 3 bases and J shed 4 bases, with 13 bases lying between them. This CDR3 has 15 amino acids. CDR1 is LNHDA and CDR2 is SQIVND in the germline V gene (reference sequence). In nucleotides, the CDR3 is TGTGCCAGTAGTATTTATACGGGTGGAAATCAGCCCCAGCATTTT. Its protein product is CASSIYTGGNQPQHF.

The chain combines TRBV5-1 with TRBJ2-1; D tentatively fits TRBD1 or TRBD2 (5 bases each). The CDR3 sequence is 15 residues long. The germline CDR1 and CDR2 sequences are SGHRS and YFSETQ. V was trimmed by 0 bases and J by 9 bases, leaving 16 bases between them. The CDR3 nucleotides are TGCGCCAGCAGCTTGGCCCAGAGGGGTTCGAGTGAGCAGTTCTTC. This sequence encodes CASSLAQRGSSEQFF. The full variable domain, with the rest looked up from reference TRBV5-1 and TRBJ2-1, is KAGVTQTPRYLIKTRGQQVTLSCSPISGHRSVSWYQQTPGQGLQFLFEYFSETQRNKGNFPGRFSGRQFSNSRSEMNVSTLELGDSALYLCASSLAQRGSSEQFFGPGTRLTVL.

The CDR3 loop reads CATSADRLNSPLHF. As DNA, the CDR3 is TGTGCCACTTCCGCCGACAGACTTAATTCACCCCTCCACTTT. V usage is TRBV9 and J usage is TRBJ1-6; the D gene is possibly TRBD1 (5 bases). CDR3 size: 14 residues. Germline CDR1 SGDLS, CDR2 YYNGEE. V shed 9 bases and J shed 6 bases, with 16 bases lying between them.

The gene calls are TRBV5-4 and TRBJ2-5, with 9 bases identical to TRBD1. Germline V gene data show CDR1 as SGHNT and CDR2 as YYREEE (reference sequence). With V trimmed by 5 bases and J by 1 base, 3 bases remained unmatched. The CDR3 runs 14 residues. The CDR3 coding sequence is TGTGCCAGCAGTAAGGACAGGGGCCAAGAGACCCAGTACTTC. This encodes CASSKDRGQETQYF.

The J gene is TRBJ2-1, the V gene TRBV7-3; TRBD2 aligns across 11 bases. With V trimmed by 5 bases and J by 6 bases, 9 bases remained unmatched. Looked up from germline, CDR1 is SGHTA and CDR2 is FQGTGA. CDR3 length: 16 amino acids. The CDR3 DNA is TGTGCCAGCAGCCCCTTACTAGCGGGAGAGGTCAATGAGCAGTTCTTC. Amino acids: CASSPLLAGEVNEQFF.

CDR3 protein: CASSLAGQGLAPYEQYF. In DNA form, the CDR3 reads TGTGCCAGCAGCTTGGCCGGACAGGGATTGGCTCCCTACGAGCAGTACTTC. The chain couples TRBV5-6 to TRBJ2-7; 8 bases match TRBD1. Germline V gene data show CDR1 as SGHDT and CDR2 as YYEEEE. V lost 0 bases, J lost 2 bases, and 10 bases stayed unmatched. This CDR3 comprises 17 residues.

CDR3 amino acids: CSARQYNEQFF. The CDR3 DNA is TGCAGTGCTAGACAGTACAATGAGCAGTTCTTC. The chain carries TRBV20-1 and TRBJ2-1; D remains ambiguous. With 2 bases removed from V and 4 bases from J, the gap between germline ends came to 3 bases. The CDR3 consists of 11 residues. Germline loops: CDR1 DFQATT, CDR2 SNEGSKA (reference sequence).